This entry features one T cell receptor beta chain sequence. The antigen this receptor binds is unknown. No per-base quality is available; no much larger clone lies one base away. The sample originates from a study of T cell responses to AZD1222 COVID-19 vaccine (dated by TCRdb to the early 2020s). Notes on the research overall: TCR sequencing covered approximately 230 trial participants: 200 to 220 given two doses of AZD1222 and 26 given two doses of MenACWY control vaccine. Trial participants were enrolled by age into 18-55, 56-69 and 70-plus year subgroups, with approximately 160, 26 and 62 TCR-sequenced participants respectively.

Overall results and qualifications from the work: The whole spike protein was spanned by vaccine-associated CD4 TCRs, and dominant responses were seen in regions 160-218 and 743-854. After two AZD1222 doses, spike-specific TCR breadth and depth were significantly higher than at day 0 and than in MenACWY recipients. Because no samples from the day 14 peak response were available, repertoires could be characterized only after the peak T cell response. Conclusions about previously exposed vaccinees are limited, since just six or seven AZD1222 recipients were seropositive for SARS-CoV-2 at baseline. Most participants were white British and females outnumbered males, and the authors suggested that clonal diversity may have been underestimated. The 56-69-year group was small, and its depth increase did not reach significance, likely because of low power. Reportedly, close to half of the unique spike-specific TCRs recognized epitopes lying outside the regions that are mutated in the B.1.351 and B.1.1.7 variants.

Its CDR3 holds 12 amino acids, cysteine through phenylalanine. The CDR3 DNA has 36 bases and is translated from base 1. For CDR1 and CDR2, the germline V gene lists SQVTM and ANQGSEA. Cut back by 8 bases and 1 base, the V and J ends lie 11 bases apart. This sample's time point label indicates: about 28 days (+/-7) after the second vaccine dose. Reading the label with the study, this specimen's treatment or condition is: meningococcal conjugate vaccine given as trial control. Vaccinee samples were obtained from the UK trials COV001 and COV002, which included a single-blind randomized controlled phase 2/3 trial of AZD1222 (ChAdOx1 nCoV-19) in healthy adults. For TCRbeta chain sequencing, PBMC samples from trial participants were taken at day 0 and at day 28 after the second dose. The CDR3 regions of human TCRbeta chains were subjected to immunosequencing. In the original analysis: TCRs in the repertoires were compared against a reference library of SARS-CoV-2-specific TCRs that had been generated with the MIRA antigen-specificity platform. Breadth was defined as the fraction of unique TCRs that were SARS-CoV-2-associated. Depth was defined as the fraction of total T cells that were SARS-CoV-2-associated. Using the MIRA data, each spike-specific TCR was assigned both to the spike region to which the TCR was reactive and to a CD4 or CD8 class. Log10-transformed breadth and depth values were compared by one-way ANOVA with Sidak's multiple comparisons tests. As stored in TCRdb, this immuneACCESS dataset retains in-frame rearrangements with V and J assigned. A fraction of the clones does not appear; measured against another copy, unresolved V genes explain less than half of the discrepancy, and the remainder lacks a known reason. That table supplies the V and J calls and clone size; D and trimming were determined from the DNA. In all, the sample holds some 80,000 clones, and about 91% of those were seen once. About 9% of the sample rests with the top ten.

This sample comprised peripheral blood, obtained 28 days after the second dose of the MenACWY control vaccine. The TCR sequence derives from an adult who received the MenACWY meningococcal vaccine as a control. The chain is assembled from TRBV29-1 and TRBJ1-1, with TRBD1 as a weak D call on 6 bases. The DNA sequence is as follows: TGCAGCCTCTACAGGGCGAACACTGAAGCTTTCTTT. It translates to CSLYRANTEAFF.